This T cell receptor beta chain was recovered during a study of vaccination effects on CD4 cells after COVID-19 (dated by TCRdb to between 2021 and 2023). About the full investigation: Participants received two doses of either the BNT162b2 or the mRNA-1273 mRNA SARS-CoV-2 vaccine. SARS-CoV-2 spike-specific CD4+ TCR repertoires were compared before and after mRNA vaccination in COVID-19 convalescent patients and in infection-naive vaccine recipients. Altogether, roughly 10 COVID-19 convalescent patients and several SARS-CoV-2-naive healthy vaccine recipients made up the full study. The Oncomine TCR Beta short-read assay on an Illumina iSeq 100 was used to sequence cultures from other donors in the study. Findings and caveats that apply to the study as a whole: The study was limited by a small number of convalescent patients, and early post-infection timepoints were lacking. In healthy vaccine recipients, vaccine-induced clones were almost all SARS-CoV-2 mono-reactive, with only 1 of 255 cross-reactive with common cold coronaviruses. Both infection-induced and vaccine-induced clones contracted markedly at late post-vaccination timepoints, which is consistent with waning T cell responses.

The library was generated by the immunoSEQ multiplex PCR assay. DNA from the cultured, isolated CD4+ T cells was subjected to TCR beta CDR3 sequencing. The authors processed their data as follows. Non-productive TCR sequences were removed and reads were trimmed to the CDR3 region, keeping CDR3s of at least 7 amino acids. The MANAFEST web app was used to pick out antigen-specific clonotypes by comparing their expansion in peptide wells with that in reference cultures. To be called positive, a clone needed expansion at FDR<0.05 compared with the reference and with all other wells, an odds ratio greater than 5, and a frequency greater than 0.1% in two replicate wells. Clonotypes significantly expanded in SARS-CoV-2 spike wells and in at least one common cold coronavirus spike condition were defined as cross-reactive. CDR3 similarity was assessed by Levenshtein distance with the stringdist R package, and unrooted trees were built with ape in R 3.6.1. The clones in this table, taken by TCRdb from immuneACCESS, are in-frame only. Not every clone is retained; where verified, under half of the shortfall comes from an unresolved V gene, and the cause of the rest is unknown. V and J calls plus clone size are reproduced from that table; the DNA served to infer D and trimming. The sample records tens of thousands of clones, approximately 73% of which are singletons. Around 26% of the sample lies in the top ten.

In the ViraFEST assay, PBMC were stimulated with viral peptide pools, and antigen-specific CD4+ T cell clonotypes were then identified by expansion using TCR sequencing. After about 10 days of culture, CD4+ T cells were isolated with the EasySep CD4+ T cell isolation kit. Healthy vaccine recipients had no prior SARS-CoV-2 infection, confirmed by negative nucleocapsid antibodies before and after vaccination. Under 2.5 million PBMC per well were cultured with approximately 10 ug/ml peptides in IMDM containing roughly 5% human AB serum, 8.5 to 10 IU/ml IL-2 and gentamicin. Half of the culture medium was replaced with fresh IL-2-containing medium on days 3 and 7. Unless noted otherwise, every peptide stimulation condition was grown in triplicate wells. Using Ficoll-Paque Plus gradient centrifugation, PBMC were separated from whole blood and then either used fresh or cryopreserved at -140C. The overlapping peptide pools covered the spike proteins of SARS-CoV-2 as well as those of the common cold coronaviruses HCoV-NL63, HCoV-OC43 and HCoV-229E. The QIAamp micro DNA kit was used to extract genomic DNA from the cultured CD4+ T cells.

As for this clone: The target of this receptor is not known. No much larger clone exists at a distance of one base, and base qualities are not known.

V and J are truncated by 1 base and 9 bases respectively, leaving an intervening sequence of 7 bases. The CDR3 numbers 12 residues from cysteine through phenylalanine. The read is trimmed to its CDR3 DNA, 36 bases read in frame from base 1. The germline V gene encodes CDR1 SEHNR and CDR2 FQNEAQ (reference sequence). The source of this sequence is a human donor who received a COVID-19 vaccine. Sequencing was performed on CD4+ T cells from PBMCs cultured with HCoV-OC43 spike peptides, taken before COVID-19 vaccination. The cell subset or site label corresponds to: HCoV-OC43 spike overlapping peptide pool stimulation. The sequence joins TRBV7-9 to TRBJ2-4; TRBD1 might be the D gene, on 5 matching bases. The CDR3 corresponds to CASSLVGVIQYF. At the DNA level, the sequence is TGTGCCAGCAGCTTAGTAGGGGTCATTCAGTACTTC. Reference TRBV7-9 and TRBJ2-4 genes cover what lies past the CDR3, so the full variable domain is DTGVSQNPRHKITKRGQNVTFRCDPISEHNRLYWYRQTLGQGPEFLTYFQNEAQLEKSRLLSDRFSAERPKGSFSTLEIQRTEQGDSAMYLCASSLVGVIQYFGAGTRLSVL.